The 3 T cell receptor beta chains listed next were all sequenced from one sample in a study of blood T cells in healthy people across ages. Primers used in a second PCR of roughly 7 to 12 cycles were a sample-barcoded 5' primer and a J-beta primer mix. TCRdb re-called the 5' RACE reads with MiXCR, one entry per CDR3 protein. The table includes roughly 860,000 distinct CDR3 sequences, 55% to 65% detected once. The sequenced sample was blood. The receptors stem from a man aged 25-40 years in good health.

The chain links TRBV3-1 to TRBJ2-3; possibly TRBD2 for D (6 bases). This CDR3 comprises 16 residues. V shed 0 bases and J shed 0 bases, with 10 bases lying between them. Germline CDR1 LGHDT, CDR2 YNNKEL (reference sequence). The CDR3 DNA sequence: TGTGCCAGCAGCCAAGATCGCGGGGCGAGCACAGATACGCAGTATTTT. Its protein is CASSQDRGASTDTQYF.

This clonotype has more than one count but fewer than ten. The chain uses TRBV10-3 and TRBJ2-7; D is possibly TRBD1 (5 bases). Germline CDR1 ENHRY, CDR2 SYGVKD. V lost 11 bases and J lost 5, with 25 bases in between. The CDR3 covers 15 residues. The CDR3 loop is CASHALGQEYHEQYF. CDR3 bases: TGTGCCTCCCACGCCTTGGGGCAGGAGTACCACGAGCAGTACTTC.

This sequence joins TRBV20-1 and TRBJ2-6; D unresolved. CDR1 DFQATT and CDR2 SNEGSKA come from the germline V gene (reference sequence). The CDR3 length is 14 residues. Trimming shortened V by 6 bases and J by 1 base, and 10 bases separated the two germline ends. The CDR3 region has the DNA TGCAGTGCCCATGGGGTATCTGGGGCCAACGTCCTGACTTTC. It codes for CSAHGVSGANVLTF.